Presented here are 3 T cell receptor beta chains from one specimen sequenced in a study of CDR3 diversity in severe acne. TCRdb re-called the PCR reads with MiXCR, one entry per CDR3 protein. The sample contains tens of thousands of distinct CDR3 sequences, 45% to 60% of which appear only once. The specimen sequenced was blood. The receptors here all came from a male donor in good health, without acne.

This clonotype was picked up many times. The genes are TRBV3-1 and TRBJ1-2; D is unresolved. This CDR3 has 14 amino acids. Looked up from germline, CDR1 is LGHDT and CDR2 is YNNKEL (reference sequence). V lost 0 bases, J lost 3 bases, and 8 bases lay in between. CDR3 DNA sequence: TGTGCCAGCAGCCAAGAGGGGAGCGACTATGGCTACACCTTC. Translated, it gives CASSQEGSDYGYTF.

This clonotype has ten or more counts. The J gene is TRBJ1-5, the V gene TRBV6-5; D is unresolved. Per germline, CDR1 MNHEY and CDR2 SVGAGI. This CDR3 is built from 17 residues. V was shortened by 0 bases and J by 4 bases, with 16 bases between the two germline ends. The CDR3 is CASSYSLPPAKNQPQHF. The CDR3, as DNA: TGTGCCAGCAGTTACTCGCTCCCCCCCGCCAAGAATCAGCCCCAGCATTTT.

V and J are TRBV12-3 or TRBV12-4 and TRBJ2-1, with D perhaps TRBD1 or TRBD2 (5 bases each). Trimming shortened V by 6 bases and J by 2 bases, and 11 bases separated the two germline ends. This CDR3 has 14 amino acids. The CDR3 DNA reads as TGTGCCAGCAGGGGACCCAACACCTACAATGAGCAGTTCTTC. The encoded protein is CASRGPNTYNEQFF.